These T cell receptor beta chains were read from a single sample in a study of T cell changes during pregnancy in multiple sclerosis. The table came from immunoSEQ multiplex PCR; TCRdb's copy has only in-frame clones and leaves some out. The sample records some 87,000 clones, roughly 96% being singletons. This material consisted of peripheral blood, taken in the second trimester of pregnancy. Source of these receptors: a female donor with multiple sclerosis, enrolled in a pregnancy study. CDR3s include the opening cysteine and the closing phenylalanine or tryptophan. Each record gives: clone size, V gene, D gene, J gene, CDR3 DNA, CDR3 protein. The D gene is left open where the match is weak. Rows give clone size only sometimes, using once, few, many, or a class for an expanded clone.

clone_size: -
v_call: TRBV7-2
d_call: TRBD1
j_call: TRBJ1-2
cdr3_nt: TGTGCCAGCAGCCAAAGGACAGGGGGCCGTAACTATGGCTACACCTTC
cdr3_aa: CASSQRTGGRNYGYTF

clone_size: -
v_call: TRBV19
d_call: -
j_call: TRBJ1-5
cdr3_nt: TGTGCCAGTAGCCACAGGGGCAATCAGCCCCAGCATTTT
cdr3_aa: CASSHRGNQPQHF

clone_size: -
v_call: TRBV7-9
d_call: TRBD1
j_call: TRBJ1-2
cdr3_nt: TGTGCCAGCAGCACGGGACAGGGCTATGGCTACACCTTC
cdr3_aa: CASSTGQGYGYTF

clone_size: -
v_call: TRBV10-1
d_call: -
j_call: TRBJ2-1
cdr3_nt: TGCGCCAGCAGTGAGTCGACTCGCGGCAGCTCCTACAATGAGCAGTTCTTC
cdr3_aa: CASSESTRGSSYNEQFF

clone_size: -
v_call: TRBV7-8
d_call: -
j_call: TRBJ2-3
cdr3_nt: TGTGCCAGCAGCTTAGCCTTAAGCCTCAACACAGATACGCAGTATTTT
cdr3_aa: CASSLALSLNTDTQYF

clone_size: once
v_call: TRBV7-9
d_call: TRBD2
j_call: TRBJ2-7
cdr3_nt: TGTGCCAGCAGGGGACTAGCGGGCTCCTACGAGCAGTACTTC
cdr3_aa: CASRGLAGSYEQYF

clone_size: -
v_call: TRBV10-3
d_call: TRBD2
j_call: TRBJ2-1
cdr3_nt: TGTGCCATCAGTGAGTCGGGTAGCGGGGGGGAGCAGTTCTTC
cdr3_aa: CAISESGSGGEQFF

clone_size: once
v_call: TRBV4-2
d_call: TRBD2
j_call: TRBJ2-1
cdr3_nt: TGTGCCAGCAGCCAAGATTATGGGGAACGACTAGCGGGAGTCTATGAGCAGTTCTTC
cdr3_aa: CASSQDYGERLAGVYEQFF

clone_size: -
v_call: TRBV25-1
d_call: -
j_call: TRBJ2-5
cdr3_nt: TGTGCCAGCAGTGACCTAGGGAGGACTGGAGAAGAGACCCAGTACTTC
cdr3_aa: CASSDLGRTGEETQYF

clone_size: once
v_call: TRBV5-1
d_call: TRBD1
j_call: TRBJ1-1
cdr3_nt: TGCGCCAGCAGCTTGGCCGGGTTAGACAGGGGCGGGCTGAACACTGAAGCTTTCTTT
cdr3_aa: CASSLAGLDRGGLNTEAFF

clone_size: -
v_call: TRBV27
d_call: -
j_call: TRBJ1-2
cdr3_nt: TGTGCCAGCAGTTTCGCGGGAGGAGGGGGCTACACCTTC
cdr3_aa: CASSFAGGGGYTF

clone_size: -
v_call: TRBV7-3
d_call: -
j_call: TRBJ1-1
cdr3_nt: TGTGCCAGCAGCTTAACTCGGGTAGTCAGCACTGAAGCTTTCTTT
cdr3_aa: CASSLTRVVSTEAFF

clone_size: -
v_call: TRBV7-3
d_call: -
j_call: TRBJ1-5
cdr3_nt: TGTGCCAGCAGCTTAGGGTGGGGACAAAATAGCAATCAGCCCCAGCATTTT
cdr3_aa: CASSLGWGQNSNQPQHF

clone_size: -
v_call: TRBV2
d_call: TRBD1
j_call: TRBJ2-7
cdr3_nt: TGTGCCAGCAGGGGACAGGGGATGAGCTCCTACGAGCAGTACTTC
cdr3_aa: CASRGQGMSSYEQYF

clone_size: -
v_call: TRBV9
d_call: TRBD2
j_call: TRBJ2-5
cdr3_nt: TGTGCCAGCAGCGCCCCGGTCGGGGGGGTAGAGACCCAGTACTTC
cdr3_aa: CASSAPVGGVETQYF

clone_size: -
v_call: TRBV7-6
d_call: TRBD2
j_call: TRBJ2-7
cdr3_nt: TGTGCCAGCAGCCTGAACGGACTAGCGGGAACCCCAGGACCCTACGAGCAGTACTTC
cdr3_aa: CASSLNGLAGTPGPYEQYF

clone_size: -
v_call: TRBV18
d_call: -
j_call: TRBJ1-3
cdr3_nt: TGTGCCAGCTCCCGGGGGGCCGCATCCTCTGGAAACACCATATATTTT
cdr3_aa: CASSRGAASSGNTIYF

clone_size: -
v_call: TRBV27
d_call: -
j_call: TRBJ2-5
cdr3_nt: TGTGCCAGCAGTTTAACAGGGAACCCGCACGAGACCCAGTACTTC
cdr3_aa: CASSLTGNPHETQYF

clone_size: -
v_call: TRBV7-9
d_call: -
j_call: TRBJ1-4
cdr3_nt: TGTGCCAGCAGCTTCGGACAGATTAATGAAAAACTGTTTTTT
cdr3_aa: CASSFGQINEKLFF

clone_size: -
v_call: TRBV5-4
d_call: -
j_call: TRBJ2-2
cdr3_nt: TGTGCCAGCAGCTGGGGACACCTCTTGAACACCGGGGAGCTGTTTTTT
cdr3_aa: CASSWGHLLNTGELFF

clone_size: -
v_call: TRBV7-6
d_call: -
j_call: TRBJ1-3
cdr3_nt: TGTGCCAGCAGCTGGAACCGGGACATTAGCTCTGGAAACACCATATATTTT
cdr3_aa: CASSWNRDISSGNTIYF

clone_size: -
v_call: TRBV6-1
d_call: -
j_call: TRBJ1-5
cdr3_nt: TGTGCCACACGAGGAATGGGCAATCAGCCCCAGCATTTT
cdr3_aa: CATRGMGNQPQHF

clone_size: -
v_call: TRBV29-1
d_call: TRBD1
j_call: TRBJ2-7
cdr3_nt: TGCAGCGTTGAAGAATTTCCGGGACAGGGGATCTACGAGCAGTACTTC
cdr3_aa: CSVEEFPGQGIYEQYF

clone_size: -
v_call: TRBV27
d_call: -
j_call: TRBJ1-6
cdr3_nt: TGTGCCAGCAGTAGAACAGGGTTCTCCTATAATTCACCCCTCCACTTT
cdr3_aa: CASSRTGFSYNSPLHF

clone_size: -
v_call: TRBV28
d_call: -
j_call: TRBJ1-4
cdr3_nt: TGTGCCAGCAGTTTTATGGAGGGCCTCAATGAAAAACTGTTTTTT
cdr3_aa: CASSFMEGLNEKLFF

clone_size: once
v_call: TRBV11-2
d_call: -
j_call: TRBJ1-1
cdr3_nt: TGTGCCAGCAGCTTAGCGTTTCGGGGTAGGAGGACTGAAGCTTTCTTT
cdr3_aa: CASSLAFRGRRTEAFF

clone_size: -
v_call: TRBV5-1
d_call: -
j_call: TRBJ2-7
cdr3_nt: TGCGCCAGCAGCTTGACAGGTATCCACGAGCAGTACTTC
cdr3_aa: CASSLTGIHEQYF

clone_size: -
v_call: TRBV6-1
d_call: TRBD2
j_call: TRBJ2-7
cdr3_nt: TGTGCCAGCAGTGAACGCGGGACTAGGGGCTACGAGCAGTACTTC
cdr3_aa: CASSERGTRGYEQYF

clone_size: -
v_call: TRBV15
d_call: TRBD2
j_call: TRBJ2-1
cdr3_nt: TGTGCCACCAGCAGAGGACTAGGTAGCGGGAGAGGACTCTACAATGAGCAGTTCTTC
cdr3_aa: CATSRGLGSGRGLYNEQFF

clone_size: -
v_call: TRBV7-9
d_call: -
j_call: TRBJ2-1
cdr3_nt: TGTGCCAGCAGGACCCCCAAGGGAGGAAGTATTCTCGATGAGCAGTTCTTC
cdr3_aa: CASRTPKGGSILDEQFF

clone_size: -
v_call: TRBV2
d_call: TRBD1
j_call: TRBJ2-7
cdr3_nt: TGTGCCAGCACCCGGACAGGATCCGAGCAGTACTTC
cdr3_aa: CASTRTGSEQYF

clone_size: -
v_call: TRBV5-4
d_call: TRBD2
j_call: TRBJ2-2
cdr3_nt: TGTGCCAGCAGCCCGGGGGGTAGCGGGAGAATGGGGGAGCTGTTTTTT
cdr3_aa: CASSPGGSGRMGELFF

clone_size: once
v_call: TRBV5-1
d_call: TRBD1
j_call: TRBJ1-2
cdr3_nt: TGCGCCAGCTCGCCGGGGACAGGGGGCGTAGGGTATGGCTACACCTTC
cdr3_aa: CASSPGTGGVGYGYTF

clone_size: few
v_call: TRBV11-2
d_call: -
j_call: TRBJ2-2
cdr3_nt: TGTGCCAGCAGCTTGCTAACCTCCGACACCGGGGAGCTGTTTTTT
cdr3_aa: CASSLLTSDTGELFF

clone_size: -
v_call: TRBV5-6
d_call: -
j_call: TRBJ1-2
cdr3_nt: TGTGCCAGCAGCTTGCAGGCAGCCTTCTATGGCTACACCTTC
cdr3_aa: CASSLQAAFYGYTF

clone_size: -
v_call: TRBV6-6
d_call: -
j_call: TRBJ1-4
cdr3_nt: TGTGCCAGCAGGCTCGCGCAGGGAGGTGGGGAAAAACTGTTTTTT
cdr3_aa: CASRLAQGGGEKLFF

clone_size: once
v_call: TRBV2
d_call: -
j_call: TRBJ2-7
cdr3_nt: TGTGCCAGCAGTGAGTCAGGTTTCCCCTCCTACGAGCAGTACTTC
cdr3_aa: CASSESGFPSYEQYF

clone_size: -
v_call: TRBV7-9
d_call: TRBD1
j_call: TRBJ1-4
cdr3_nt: TGTGCCAGCAGATCGGACAGGGAGGAACTGTTTTTT
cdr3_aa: CASRSDREELFF

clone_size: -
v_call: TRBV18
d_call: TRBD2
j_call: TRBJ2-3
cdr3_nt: TGTGCCAGCTCACCACTATCTAGCGGGCTTCCCCAGAGGGGGACAGATACGCAGTATTTT
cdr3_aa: CASSPLSSGLPQRGTDTQYF

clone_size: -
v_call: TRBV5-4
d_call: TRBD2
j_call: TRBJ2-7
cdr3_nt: TGTGCCAGCAGCTTGGAACTAGCGGGGATATACGTCGAGCAGTACTTC
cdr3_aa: CASSLELAGIYVEQYF

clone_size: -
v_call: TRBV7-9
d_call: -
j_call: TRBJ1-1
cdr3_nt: TGTGCCAGCAGCTTAGACGGCAGGAAGAACACTGAAGCTTTCTTT
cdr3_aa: CASSLDGRKNTEAFF

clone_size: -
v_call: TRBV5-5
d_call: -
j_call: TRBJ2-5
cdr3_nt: TGTGCCAGCAGCCCCGTTGCGGGCAGGTCGTACCAAGAGACCCAGTACTTC
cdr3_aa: CASSPVAGRSYQETQYF

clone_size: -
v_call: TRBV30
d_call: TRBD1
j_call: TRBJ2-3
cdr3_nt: TGTGCCTGGAAGGACAGGGGGCGCGGCCGGGTGAGCACAGATACGCAGTATTTT
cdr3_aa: CAWKDRGRGRVSTDTQYF

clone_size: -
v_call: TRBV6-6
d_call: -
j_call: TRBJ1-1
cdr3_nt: TGTGCCAGCAGTTACTCGATTTGGACACCAAACACTGAAGCTTTCTTT
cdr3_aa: CASSYSIWTPNTEAFF

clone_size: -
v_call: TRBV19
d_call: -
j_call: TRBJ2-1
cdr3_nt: TGTGCCAGTAGACCCACAGGGAGAGGTGAGCAGTTCTTC
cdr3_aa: CASRPTGRGEQFF

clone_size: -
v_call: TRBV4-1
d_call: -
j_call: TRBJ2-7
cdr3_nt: TGCGCCAGCAGCCAAGCACTAGCTGCATCCTACGAGCAGTACTTC
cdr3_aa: CASSQALAASYEQYF

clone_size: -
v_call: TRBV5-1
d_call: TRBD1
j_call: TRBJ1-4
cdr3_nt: TGCGCCAGCAGCCGGACAGGGGCTAATGAAAAACTGTTTTTT
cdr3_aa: CASSRTGANEKLFF

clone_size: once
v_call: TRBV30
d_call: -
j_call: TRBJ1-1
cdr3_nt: TGTGCCTGGAGTGTTCCGCCAGGAGGGGAAGCTTTCTTT
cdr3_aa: CAWSVPPGGEAFF

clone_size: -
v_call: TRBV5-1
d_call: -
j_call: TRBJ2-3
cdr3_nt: TGCGCCAGCAGCTTGGCCGCTGAGGCAGATACGCAGTATTTT
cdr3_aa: CASSLAAEADTQYF

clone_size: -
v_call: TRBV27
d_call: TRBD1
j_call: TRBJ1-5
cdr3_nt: TGTGCCAGCAGTTTGACAGGGGGCCAGCCCCAGCATTTT
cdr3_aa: CASSLTGGQPQHF

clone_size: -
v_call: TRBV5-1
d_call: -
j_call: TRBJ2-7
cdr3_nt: TGCGCCAGCAGCTTTAGCGGAGCTGCCTACGAGCAGTACTTC
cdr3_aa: CASSFSGAAYEQYF

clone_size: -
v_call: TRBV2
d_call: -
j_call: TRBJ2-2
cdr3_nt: TGTGCCAGCCTAGCCAACACCGGGGAGCTGTTTTTT
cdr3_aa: CASLANTGELFF

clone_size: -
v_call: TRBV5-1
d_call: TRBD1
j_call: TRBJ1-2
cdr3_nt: TGCGCCAGCAGCGGGGGACAGGGGGACGCTAACTATGGCTACACCTTC
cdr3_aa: CASSGGQGDANYGYTF

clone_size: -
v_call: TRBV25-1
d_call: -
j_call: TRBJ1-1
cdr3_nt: TGTGCCAGCACCGGGAGGGCCCCTGAAGCTTTCTTT
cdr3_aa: CASTGRAPEAFF

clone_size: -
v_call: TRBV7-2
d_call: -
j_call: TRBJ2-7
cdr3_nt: TGTGCCAGCAGCTTTGGACTGGTAGCCTACGAGCAGTACTTC
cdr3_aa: CASSFGLVAYEQYF

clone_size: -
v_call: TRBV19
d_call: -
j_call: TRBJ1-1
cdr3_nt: TGTGCCAGTAGTATTCGAGGCCAAGGGAACACTGAAGCTTTCTTT
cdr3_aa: CASSIRGQGNTEAFF

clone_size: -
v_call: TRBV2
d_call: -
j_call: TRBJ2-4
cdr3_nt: TGTGCCAGCAGTGAAGCGCCTGTAAGCCGAGGGGCCAAAAACATTCAGTACTTC
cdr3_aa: CASSEAPVSRGAKNIQYF

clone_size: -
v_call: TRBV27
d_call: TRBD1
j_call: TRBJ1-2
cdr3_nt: TGTGCCAGCAGTTCCTGGGACAGGGGGCTGCGGTACTATGGCTACACCTTC
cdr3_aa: CASSSWDRGLRYYGYTF